This entry lists 30 T cell receptor beta chains sequenced from one sample in a study of blood T cell repertoires in COVID-19. Assay: immunoSEQ multiplex PCR; the TCRdb copy retains only in-frame clones and omits some. Of fewer than 250,000 clones listed, roughly 80% are singletons. Sequenced material: PBMCs or T cells enriched from blood (not recorded which). The receptors stem from a woman aged 50 to 65 who had been exposed to COVID-19.

The chain couples TRBV7-2 to TRBJ1-1; D is ambiguous. Deletions cut 3 bases from V and 0 bases from J, with 5 bases between. Germline-derived CDR1 and CDR2 are SGHTA and FQGNSA. The CDR3 has 13 residues. CDR3 sequence reads: CASSFQVNTEAFF. CDR3 coding DNA: TGTGCCAGCAGCTTCCAGGTGAACACTGAAGCTTTCTTT.

V and J are TRBV30 and TRBJ1-3, with D unresolved. The germline V gene encodes CDR1 GTSNPN and CDR2 SVGIG (reference sequence). The CDR3 sequence is 13 residues long. Between the trimmed V and J ends, which lost 1 base and 4 bases, there was a span of 8 bases. This CDR3 reads CAWSEQLGNTIYF. The CDR3, as DNA: TGTGCCTGGAGTGAACAGCTCGGAAACACCATATATTTT.

V gene TRBV5-5 combines with J gene TRBJ2-5; TRBD2 aligns across 8 bases. J gave up 5 bases and V 6 bases, and 12 bases lay outside the gene matches. There are 15 residues in the CDR3. Germline V gives CDR1 SGHKS, CDR2 YYEKEE (reference sequence). The CDR3 coding sequence is TGTGCCAGCACCCACGAAGCGGGGGCTCAGGAGACCCAGTACTTC. Protein sequence: CASTHEAGAQETQYF.

The V call is TRBV15, the J call TRBJ1-2; the D is unclear. Between the trimmed V and J ends, which lost 2 bases and 8 bases, there was a span of 9 bases. The CDR3 extends over 12 amino acids. In germline, CDR1 is LNHNV, CDR2 YYDKDF (reference sequence). The CDR3 protein is CATSRPSEGYTF. CDR3 in DNA: TGTGCCACCAGCAGACCTTCGGAGGGCTACACCTTC.

The chain is built from TRBV19 and TRBJ1-2; no definite D call. The CDR3 has 14 residues. Germline values: CDR1 LNHDA, CDR2 SQIVND (reference sequence). V shed 3 bases and J shed 4 bases, with 12 bases lying between them. CDR3 coding DNA: TGTGCCAGTAGTATGGAGAGAGGAACCTATGGCTACACCTTC. This codes for CASSMERGTYGYTF.

The chain is built from TRBV5-8 and TRBJ1-1; D is unresolved. Germline V gene lookup returns CDR1 SGHTS and CDR2 YDEGEE. This CDR3 is built from 12 residues. The germline V and J ends were trimmed by 0 bases and 6 bases, with 6 bases remaining between them. The CDR3 loop is CASSLGLAEAFF. In DNA, the CDR3 is TGTGCCAGCAGCTTGGGGCTCGCTGAAGCTTTCTTT.

V usage is TRBV7-9 and J usage is TRBJ2-4, with 9 bases matching TRBD1. CDR1 is SEHNR and CDR2 is FQNEAQ in the germline V gene (reference sequence). This CDR3 is 15 amino acids long. With V trimmed by 5 bases and J by 8 bases, 10 bases remained unmatched. CDR3 in DNA: TGTGCCAGCAGCCAGACCATGACAGGGGGGGACATTCAGTACTTC. It codes for CASSQTMTGGDIQYF.

J is TRBJ2-1 and V is TRBV27, with D possibly TRBD1 on 7 matching bases. CDR3 length equals 17 residues. Trimming cost V 0 bases and J 0 bases, with 12 bases left between them. CDR1 and CDR2 (germline): MNHEY, SMNVEV (reference sequence). The CDR3 sequence: CASSLSSGGRSYNEQFF. CDR3 sequence (DNA): TGTGCCAGCAGTTTATCATCAGGGGGGCGCTCCTACAATGAGCAGTTCTTC.

The chain is built from TRBV12-3 or TRBV12-4 and TRBJ1-1; D is ambiguous. V was clipped by 2 bases and J by 8 bases, with 9 bases between them. The length of the CDR3 is 12 residues. The CDR3 DNA is TGTGCCAGCAGTTTACTGGGGAGGGAAGCTTTCTTT. This encodes CASSLLGREAFF.

In DNA form, the CDR3 reads TGCGCCAGCAGCACCCAACAGGGGGCATACGAGCAGTACTTC. Its translation is CASSTQQGAYEQYF. The chain uses TRBV4-3 and TRBJ2-7; 9 bases align to TRBD1. The trim removed 5 bases at V and 4 bases at J, leaving 6 bases unmatched. The CDR3 is 14 residues long. CDR1 is LGHNA and CDR2 is YSLEER in the germline V gene.

V and J are TRBV28 and TRBJ1-1; D ambiguous. The CDR3 covers 11 residues. Germline assignment: CDR1 MDHEN and CDR2 SYDVKM. V lost 5 bases and J lost 7, with 8 bases in between. The CDR3 DNA sequence: TGTGCCAGCAGTCCGCAGGATGAAGCTTTCTTT. Its protein is CASSPQDEAFF.

The chain links TRBV12-3 or TRBV12-4 to TRBJ2-1; maybe TRBD1 (5 bases). V lost 7 bases and J lost 9, with 10 bases in between. The CDR3 consists of 11 residues. This CDR3 reads CASTIRGEQFF. In DNA form, the CDR3 reads TGTGCCAGCACAATTAGGGGTGAGCAGTTCTTC.

To note about this clone: Other DNA variants within this sample encode the same CDR3. The chain combines TRBV7-2 with TRBJ1-2; no firm D call. Trimming took off 1 base at V and 2 bases at J, with 8 bases between the two ends. The germline V gene encodes CDR1 SGHTA and CDR2 FQGNSA. This CDR3 is 14 amino acids long. The CDR3 DNA reads as TGTGCCAGCAGCTTAGGCCAGGCCAACTATGGCTACACCTTC. Protein product: CASSLGQANYGYTF.

The chain is built from TRBV6-2 or TRBV6-3 and TRBJ1-5; tentative D call: TRBD1 (5 bases). Trimming took off 6 bases at V and 4 bases at J, with 10 bases between the two ends. The length of the CDR3 is 13 residues. Germline CDR1 reads MNHEY; CDR2 reads SVGEGT. CDR3 DNA: TGTGCCAGCAGCTCGACAGTTAATCAGCCCCAGCATTTT. Protein sequence: CASSSTVNQPQHF.

The rearrangement uses TRBV2 and TRBJ1-1, with TRBD1 as a possible D gene (5 bases). CDR3 size: 13 residues. Trimming shortened V by 7 bases and J by 1 base, and 10 bases separated the two germline ends. Per the germline V gene, CDR1 is SNHLY and CDR2 is FYNNEI. Here the CDR3 reads CASNTGGNTEAFF. CDR3 coding DNA: TGTGCCAGCAACACCGGGGGGAACACTGAAGCTTTCTTT.

As DNA, the CDR3 is TGTGCCAGCAGCCCCCCTAAGCGGGGGGGTGGTAATGAGCAGTTCTTC. Amino acids: CASSPPKRGGGNEQFF. The chain employs TRBV7-2 and TRBJ2-1; TRBD2 matches at 10 bases. CDR1 is SGHTA, CDR2 FQGNSA, per germline. Losses at the gene ends were 5 bases for V and 7 bases for J; bases not matched to a gene: 11. The CDR3 covers 16 residues.

J is TRBJ1-2 and V is TRBV28, with D unclear. The CDR3 is 13 amino acids. CDR1 and CDR2 from the germline V gene are MDHEN and SYDVKM. V was clipped by 8 bases and J by 4 bases, with 14 bases between them. The CDR3, as DNA: TGTGCCAGCTCCCCCCCCGGGATCTATGGCTACACCTTC. Its protein product is CASSPPGIYGYTF.

This rearrangement joins TRBV19 to TRBJ1-2; 9 bases map to TRBD1. CDR3 size: 14 residues. The V segment lost 3 bases and the J segment 3 bases; nucleotides outside the gene matches: 2. The germline gives CDR1 LNHDA, CDR2 SQIVND (reference sequence). Here the CDR3 DNA reads TGTGCCAGTAGTATCCGGGACAGGGACTATGGCTACACCTTC. Translating it yields CASSIRDRDYGYTF.

About this clone: An end of the junction differs from the germline gene, which may be a read error. The V gene is TRBV12-5, the J gene TRBJ2-5; perhaps TRBD2 as D (6 bases). CDR3 length equals 12 residues. From germline, CDR1 is LGHNT and CDR2 FRNRAP. The CDR3 region is CASGLAPGEAHF. For the CDR3, the DNA is TGTGCTAGTGGTTTGGCTCCCGGGGAGGCGCACTTC.

The chain joins TRBV6-4 to TRBJ1-1; D possibly corresponds to TRBD1 (6 bases). This CDR3 contains 13 residues. Per the germline V gene, CDR1 is MRHNA and CDR2 is SNTAGT. Trimming took 9 bases from V and 0 from J, leaving 11 bases between them. CDR3 sequence reads: CARDRPMNTEAFF. CDR3 nucleotides: TGTGCCAGGGACAGACCCATGAACACTGAAGCTTTCTTT.

The rearrangement uses TRBV5-6 and TRBJ2-7; 8 bases agree with TRBD1. Germline V gene sequence: CDR1 SGHDT, CDR2 YYEEEE. The CDR3 spans 15 residues. V lost 6 bases, J lost 5 bases, and 13 bases stayed unmatched. The CDR3 loop reads CASTGWGQVVNEQYF. The CDR3 DNA sequence: TGTGCCAGCACCGGGTGGGGACAGGTGGTGAACGAGCAGTACTTC.

The genes are TRBV5-1 and TRBJ2-1; 7 nucleotides align to TRBD2. CDR1 is SGHRS, CDR2 YFSETQ, per germline. The CDR3 sequence is 15 residues long. The J segment lost 4 bases and the V segment lost 0 bases, leaving 4 bases of the junction unmatched. The CDR3 region is CASSLGPSGYNEQFF. The DNA of the CDR3 is TGCGCCAGCAGCTTGGGTCCTAGCGGATACAATGAGCAGTTCTTC.

The rearrangement links TRBV5-1 to TRBJ2-7, with TRBD2 as a possible D gene (6 bases). CDR1 and CDR2 (germline): SGHRS, YFSETQ. The CDR3 contains 14 residues. V lost 2 bases, J lost 5 bases, and 14 bases lay in between. CDR3 sequence (DNA): TGCGCCAGCAGCTTAGCAGGAGGGTTGGACGAGCAGTACTTC. It codes for CASSLAGGLDEQYF. The complete variable domain, with remaining parts taken from reference TRBV5-1 and TRBJ2-7, reads KAGVTQTPRYLIKTRGQQVTLSCSPISGHRSVSWYQQTPGQGLQFLFEYFSETQRNKGNFPGRFSGRQFSNSRSEMNVSTLELGDSALYLCASSLAGGLDEQYFGPGTRLTVT.

The chain recombines TRBV10-2 with TRBJ1-1; D perhaps matches TRBD1 (5 bases). The CDR3 extends over 15 amino acids. V lost 3 bases, J lost 4 bases, and 15 bases lay in between. Germline V lookup: CDR1 WSHSY, CDR2 SAAADI. The CDR3 nucleotides read TGCGCCAGCAGTGACTGGGGCAAGGGGCGCACTGAAGCTTTCTTT. This gives the protein CASSDWGKGRTEAFF.

The chain combines TRBV10-3 with TRBJ1-1; D perhaps matches TRBD1 (5 bases). Germline V gene sequence: CDR1 ENHRY, CDR2 SYGVKD. V gave up 8 bases and J gave up 5 bases, with 18 bases separating them. CDR3 size: 14 residues. CDR3 amino acids: CAIRAGRGGTEAFF. For the CDR3, the DNA is TGTGCCATCCGGGCGGGGCGAGGAGGGACTGAAGCTTTCTTT.

The V gene is TRBV19, the J gene TRBJ1-2; no reliable D call. Per the germline V gene, CDR1 is LNHDA and CDR2 is SQIVND (reference sequence). Trimming removed 8 bases at V and 5 bases at J, with 21 bases between. The CDR3 contains 15 residues. The CDR3 sequence: CASGLGGSTVYGYTF. The CDR3 nucleotides read TGTGCCAGTGGTTTGGGAGGCAGCACTGTTTATGGCTACACCTTC. The full variable domain, with the rest looked up from reference TRBV19 and TRBJ1-2, is DGGITQSPKYLFRKEGQNVTLSCEQNLNHDAMYWYRQDPGQGLRLIYYSQIVNDFQKGDIAEGYSVSREKKESFPLTVTSAQKNPTAFYLCASGLGGSTVYGYTFGSGTRLTVV.

The CDR3, as DNA: TGTGCCAGCAGCGTAAAGACAGGGACGGGGACTGAAGCTTTCTTT. This translates into CASSVKTGTGTEAFF. The chain is built from TRBV9 and TRBJ1-1; 7 bases line up with TRBD1. J was trimmed by 5 bases and V by 1 base; bases with no gene match: 8. The CDR3 is made up of 15 amino acids. Germline values: CDR1 SGDLS, CDR2 YYNGEE. Supplemented by reference TRBV9 and TRBJ1-1, the full variable domain reads DSGVTQTPKHLITATGQRVTLRCSPRSGDLSVYWYQQSLDQGLQFLIQYYNGEERAKGNILERFSAQQFPDLHSELNLSSLELGDSALYFCASSVKTGTGTEAFFGQGTRLTVV.

The CDR3 nucleotides are TGTGCCAGCAAACACAGCGGGGACCAAGAGACCCAGTACTTC. Protein product: CASKHSGDQETQYF. The rearrangement joins TRBV7-2 to TRBJ2-5, with 7 nucleotides matching TRBD2. The trim removed 7 bases at V and 0 bases at J, leaving 5 bases unmatched. The CDR3 consists of 14 residues. CDR1 and CDR2 from the germline V gene are SGHTA and FQGNSA.

V is TRBV3-1 (or the pseudogene TRBV3-2) and J is TRBJ2-7, with a tentative D call TRBD2 (5 bases). The germline V gene encodes CDR1 LGHDT and CDR2 YNNKEL (reference sequence). V dropped 1 base and J dropped 4 bases, with 5 bases sitting between them. CDR3 length: 12 amino acids. CDR3 region: CASSQGRYEQYF. DNA of the CDR3: TGTGCCAGCAGCCAAGGGAGGTACGAGCAGTACTTC.

The V gene is TRBV4-2, the J gene TRBJ2-7, with TRBD2 identical over 9 bases. This CDR3 spans 15 amino acids. V was pared by 1 base and J by 3 bases, with 4 bases of the junction left unmatched. From germline, CDR1 is LGHNA and CDR2 YNFKEQ. The DNA for the CDR3 is TGTGCCAGCAGCCAAGCTAGCGGGGACCTCTACGAGCAGTACTTC. Protein sequence: CASSQASGDLYEQYF.